This T cell receptor beta chain was sequenced during a study of cytomegalovirus exposure and HLA in healthy donors. About the research overall: A subsequent analysis reported that the roughly 120 validation repertoires were produced on the same platform that had also been used for the roughly 710 first-cohort repertoires.

In regard to this clone: Its antigen remains unidentified.

Measured with immunoSEQ multiplex PCR; TCRdb has only the in-frame clones, and not every one. Of some 220,000 clones in the sample, around 90% were seen once. The donors belonged to the roughly 110-subject validation cohort, separate from the roughly 720-subject first cohort. Study observations and caveats: The study flagged about 150 TCR beta chains as cytomegalovirus-associated.

The CDR3 has 18 amino acids. Germline lookup yields CDR1 SGDLS and CDR2 YYNGEE. V lost 2 bases to trimming and J lost 2 bases; unmatched junction nucleotides: 4. The material sequenced was PBMCs. V is TRBV9 and J is TRBJ2-1, with TRBD2 identical over 16 bases. The TCR sequence derives from a woman aged 18-29 years in good health and CMV-seronegative. DNA of the CDR3: TGTGCCAGCAGCGTCGGGACTAGCGGGAGGGTGGCCTACAATGAGCAGTTCTTC. This encodes CASSVGTSGRVAYNEQFF.